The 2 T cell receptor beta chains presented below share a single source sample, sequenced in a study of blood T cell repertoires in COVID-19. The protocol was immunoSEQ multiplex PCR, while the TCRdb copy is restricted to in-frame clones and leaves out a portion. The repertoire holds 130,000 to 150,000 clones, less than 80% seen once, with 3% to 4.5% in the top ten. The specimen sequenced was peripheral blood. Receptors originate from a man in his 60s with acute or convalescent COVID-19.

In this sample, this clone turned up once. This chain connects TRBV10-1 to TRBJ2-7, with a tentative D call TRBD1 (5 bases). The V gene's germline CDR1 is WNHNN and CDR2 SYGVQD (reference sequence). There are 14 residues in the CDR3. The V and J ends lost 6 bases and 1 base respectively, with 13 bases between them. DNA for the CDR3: TGCGCCAGCAGCCTGGGGCGCAGGTCCTACGAGCAGTACTTC. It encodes CASSLGRRSYEQYF.

CDR3 region: CASSLFGRDSNQPQHF. The CDR3 DNA sequence: TGTGCCAGCAGCTTATTCGGCAGGGATTCGAATCAGCCCCAGCATTTT. The chain is built from TRBV7-9 and TRBJ1-5, with D possibly matching TRBD1 (5 bases). Germline lookup yields CDR1 SEHNR and CDR2 FQNEAQ (reference sequence). With 2 bases removed from V and 4 bases from J, the gap between germline ends came to 15 bases. This CDR3 region has 16 residues.